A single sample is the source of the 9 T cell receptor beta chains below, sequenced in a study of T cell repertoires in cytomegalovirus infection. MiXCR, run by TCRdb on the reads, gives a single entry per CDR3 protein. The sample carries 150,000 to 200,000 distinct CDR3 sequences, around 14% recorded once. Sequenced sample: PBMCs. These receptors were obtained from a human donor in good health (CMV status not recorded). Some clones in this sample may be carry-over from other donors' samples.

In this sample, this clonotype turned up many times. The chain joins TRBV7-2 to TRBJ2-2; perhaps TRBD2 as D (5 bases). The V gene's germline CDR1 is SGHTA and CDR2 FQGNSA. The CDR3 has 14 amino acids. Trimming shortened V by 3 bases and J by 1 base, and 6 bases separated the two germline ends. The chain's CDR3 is CASSFGVNTGELFF. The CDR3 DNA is TGTGCCAGCAGCTTCGGGGTGAACACCGGGGAGCTGTTTTTT.

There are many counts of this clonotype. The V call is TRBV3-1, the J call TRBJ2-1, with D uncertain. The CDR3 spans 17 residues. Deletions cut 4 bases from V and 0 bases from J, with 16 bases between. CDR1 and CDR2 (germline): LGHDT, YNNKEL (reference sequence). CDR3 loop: CASSRIPSGASYNEQFF. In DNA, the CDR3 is TGTGCCAGCAGCCGAATCCCCTCGGGCGCCTCCTACAATGAGCAGTTCTTC.

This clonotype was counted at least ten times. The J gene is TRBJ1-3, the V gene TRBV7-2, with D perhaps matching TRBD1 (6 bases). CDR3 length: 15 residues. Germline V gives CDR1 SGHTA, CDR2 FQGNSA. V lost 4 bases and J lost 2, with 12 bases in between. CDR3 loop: CASSYQGMTGNTIYF. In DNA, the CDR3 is TGTGCCAGCAGCTATCAGGGGATGACTGGAAACACCATATATTTT.

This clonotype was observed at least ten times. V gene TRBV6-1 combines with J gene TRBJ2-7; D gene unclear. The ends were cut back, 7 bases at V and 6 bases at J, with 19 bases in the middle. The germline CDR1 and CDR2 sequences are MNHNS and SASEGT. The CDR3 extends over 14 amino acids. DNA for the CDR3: TGTGCCAGCACCCGAGATCATTCTATCTCCGAGCAGTACTTC. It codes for CASTRDHSISEQYF.

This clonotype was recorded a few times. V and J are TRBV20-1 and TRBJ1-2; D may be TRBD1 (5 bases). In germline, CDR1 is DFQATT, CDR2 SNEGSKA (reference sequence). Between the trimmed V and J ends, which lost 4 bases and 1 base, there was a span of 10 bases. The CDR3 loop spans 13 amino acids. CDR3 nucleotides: TGCAGTGCTACCCGGGGCTTTAACTATGGCTACACCTTC. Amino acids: CSATRGFNYGYTF.

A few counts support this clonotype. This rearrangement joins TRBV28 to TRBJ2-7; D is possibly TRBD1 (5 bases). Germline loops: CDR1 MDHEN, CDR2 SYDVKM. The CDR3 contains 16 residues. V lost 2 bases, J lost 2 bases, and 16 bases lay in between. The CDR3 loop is CASSLNHPRGPYEQYF. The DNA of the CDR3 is TGTGCCAGCAGTTTAAATCATCCTAGGGGCCCCTACGAGCAGTACTTC.

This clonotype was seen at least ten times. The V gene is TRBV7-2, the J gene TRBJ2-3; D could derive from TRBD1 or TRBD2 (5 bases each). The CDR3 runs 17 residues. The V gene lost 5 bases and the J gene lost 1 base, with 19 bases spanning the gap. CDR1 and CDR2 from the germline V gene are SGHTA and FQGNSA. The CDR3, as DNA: TGTGCCAGCAGCCTGATTCGGGACCCTATCCGCACAGATACGCAGTATTTT. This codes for CASSLIRDPIRTDTQYF.

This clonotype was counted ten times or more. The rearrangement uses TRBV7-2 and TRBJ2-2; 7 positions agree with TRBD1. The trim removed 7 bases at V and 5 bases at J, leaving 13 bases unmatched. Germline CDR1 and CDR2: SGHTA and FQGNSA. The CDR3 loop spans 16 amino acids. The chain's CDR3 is CASTLMRGRGTGELFF. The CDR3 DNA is TGTGCCAGCACCCTCATGAGGGGGCGCGGGACCGGGGAGCTGTTTTTT. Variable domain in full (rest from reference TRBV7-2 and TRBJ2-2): GAGVSQSPSNKVTEKGKDVELRCDPISGHTALYWYRQSLGQGLEFLIYFQGNSAPDKSGLPSDRFSAERTGGSVSTLTIQRTQQEDSAVYLCASTLMRGRGTGELFFGEGSRLTVL.

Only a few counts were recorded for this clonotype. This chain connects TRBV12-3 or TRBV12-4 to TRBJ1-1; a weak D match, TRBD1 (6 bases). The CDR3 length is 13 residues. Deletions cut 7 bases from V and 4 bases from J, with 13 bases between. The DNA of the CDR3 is TGTGCCAGCACCGGGGGCCCTTTCACTGAAGCTTTCTTT. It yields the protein CASTGGPFTEAFF.